The clone carrying this T cell receptor beta chain was picked up a small number of times. Its target is not known. The sample originates from a study of immune heterogeneity within non-small cell lung tumors. Study outcomes and limitations: Recurrence of identical dominant CDR3 beta clonotypes was observed across intrapatient tumor sites, concomitant with site-unique high-frequency clones. A significant, moderate positive correlation (R around 0.34) linked local T-cell clonality and tumor mutational burden.

Multiplex PCR employing 32 V and 13 J primers generated amplicons of the TCR beta CDR3. From the multiplex PCR reads, TCRdb called clonotypes with MiXCR, one entry per CDR3 protein. The sample consists of a few thousand distinct CDR3 sequences, approximately 51% of them appearing once. Template material comprised bulk tumor genomic DNA at roughly 630 ng per sample. Every primary tumor yielded several biopsies, spaced far apart, that were taken during surgery. Curative surgery was undertaken by patients, who had untreated, newly diagnosed non-small cell lung cancer. A total of about 15 patients with newly diagnosed non-small cell lung cancer, all of whom were undergoing surgery with curative intent, made up the donors. Trimming removed 3 bases at V and 0 bases at J, with 4 bases between. The CDR3 length is 13 residues.

Sequenced: lung tumor tissue. The chain combines TRBV12-3 or TRBV12-4 with TRBJ2-3; D is uncertain. The sequence was collected from a man between 70 and 80 years old with non-small cell lung cancer. CDR3 DNA sequence: TGTGCCAGCAGTTTGGTCAGCACAGATACGCAGTATTTT. It translates to CASSLVSTDTQYF.